These T cell receptor beta chains were read from a single sample in a study of T cell repertoires in cytomegalovirus infection. Their antigens remain unidentified. TCRdb called the reads again in MiXCR, with one record for every CDR3 protein. The data show some 920,000 distinct CDR3 sequences, roughly 30% seen once. Sequencing used cultured CD8+ T cells from PBMCs, obtained from culture after CMV antigen stimulation. These receptors were obtained from a human donor in good health (CMV status not recorded). Some clones in this sample may be carry-over from other donors' samples. Both conserved end residues are part of each CDR3. A D gene is named only where the DNA matches it firmly. Size is stated for part of the rows, as once, few or many counts, or as a class when the clone is expanded.

D gene: .; V gene: TRBV5-8; clone size: .; J gene: TRBJ1-1; CDR3 protein: CASSSRIQGINTEAFF; CDR3 DNA: TGTGCCAGCAGCTCGAGAATACAGGGAATTAACACTGAAGCTTTCTTT
D gene: TRBD1; V gene: TRBV5-1; clone size: .; J gene: TRBJ2-7; CDR3 protein: CASSLTQGAYEQYF; CDR3 DNA: TGCGCCAGCAGCTTAACACAGGGGGCGTACGAGCAGTACTTC
D gene: TRBD1; V gene: TRBV7-9; clone size: .; J gene: TRBJ2-5; CDR3 protein: CASSLGGQGQYF; CDR3 DNA: TGTGCCAGCAGCTTAGGGGGACAGGGGCAGTACTTC
D gene: .; V gene: TRBV10-3; clone size: .; J gene: TRBJ2-3; CDR3 protein: CAISATESSTDTQYF; CDR3 DNA: TGTGCCATCAGTGCCACGGAGTCTAGCACAGATACGCAGTATTTT
D gene: TRBD1; V gene: TRBV7-9; clone size: .; J gene: TRBJ1-3; CDR3 protein: CASSSYPPQGQRSGNTIYF; CDR3 DNA: TGTGCCAGCAGCTCATACCCGCCCCAGGGACAGCGCTCTGGAAACACCATATATTTT
D gene: TRBD2; V gene: TRBV5-4; clone size: once; J gene: TRBJ2-1; CDR3 protein: CASSQDLGGVYNEQFF; CDR3 DNA: TGTGCCAGCAGCCAGGACCTCGGGGGGGTATACAATGAGCAGTTCTTC
D gene: TRBD2; V gene: TRBV5-4; clone size: .; J gene: TRBJ2-5; CDR3 protein: CASSSGGFLAGEQETQYF; CDR3 DNA: TGTGCCAGCAGCTCCGGGGGGTTTCTAGCGGGGGAACAAGAGACCCAGTACTTC
D gene: .; V gene: TRBV27; clone size: .; J gene: TRBJ2-1; CDR3 protein: CVSSFWDTYNEQFF; CDR3 DNA: TGTGTCAGCAGTTTTTGGGACACCTACAATGAGCAGTTCTTC
D gene: .; V gene: TRBV12-3/TRBV12-4; clone size: many; J gene: TRBJ2-3; CDR3 protein: CASSLWASTDTQYF; CDR3 DNA: TGTGCCAGCAGTTTATGGGCGAGCACAGATACGCAGTATTTT
D gene: TRBD1; V gene: TRBV9; clone size: .; J gene: TRBJ1-1; CDR3 protein: CASSLTTGDRNTEAFF; CDR3 DNA: TGTGCCAGCAGCCTTACGACAGGGGACCGGAACACTGAAGCTTTCTTT
D gene: .; V gene: TRBV2; clone size: few; J gene: TRBJ2-1; CDR3 protein: CASSDGLPRGGEQFF; CDR3 DNA: TGTGCCAGCAGTGATGGGCTACCCAGGGGTGGTGAGCAGTTCTTC
D gene: .; V gene: TRBV27; clone size: few; J gene: TRBJ2-1; CDR3 protein: CASSWVGGNEQFF; CDR3 DNA: TGTGCCAGCAGCTGGGTGGGGGGAAATGAGCAGTTCTTC
D gene: TRBD1; V gene: TRBV20-1; clone size: once; J gene: TRBJ2-2; CDR3 protein: CSARDRDRPGGELFF; CDR3 DNA: TGCAGTGCTAGAGATCGGGACAGGCCAGGCGGGGAGCTGTTTTTT
D gene: .; V gene: TRBV28; clone size: few; J gene: TRBJ2-1; CDR3 protein: CASSLISRGPQNEQFF; CDR3 DNA: TGTGCCAGCAGTTTAATTAGCCGGGGCCCACAGAATGAGCAGTTCTTC